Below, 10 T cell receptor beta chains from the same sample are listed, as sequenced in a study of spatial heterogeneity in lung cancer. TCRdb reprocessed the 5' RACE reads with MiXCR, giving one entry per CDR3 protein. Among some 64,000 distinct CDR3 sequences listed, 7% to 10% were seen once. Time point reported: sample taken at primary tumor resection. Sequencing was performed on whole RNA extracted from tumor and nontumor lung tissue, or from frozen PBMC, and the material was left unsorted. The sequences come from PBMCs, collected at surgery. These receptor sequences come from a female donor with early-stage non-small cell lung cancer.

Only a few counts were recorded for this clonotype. In nucleotides, the CDR3 is TGTGCCAGCAGCCAAGAAGCCCTGGGGGGCTCCTACGAGCAGTACTTC. Amino acids: CASSQEALGGSYEQYF. This sequence joins TRBV4-2 and TRBJ2-7; D is possibly TRBD2 (6 bases). Germline V gene data show CDR1 as LGHNA and CDR2 as YNFKEQ. This CDR3 has 16 amino acids. Trimming stripped 0 bases from V and 0 bases from J, with 12 bases between.

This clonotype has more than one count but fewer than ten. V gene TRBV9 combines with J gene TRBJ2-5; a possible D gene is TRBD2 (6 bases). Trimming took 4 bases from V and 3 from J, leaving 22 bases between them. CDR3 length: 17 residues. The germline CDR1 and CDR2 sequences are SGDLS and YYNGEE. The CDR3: CASSPTWIASAEETQYF. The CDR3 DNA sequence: TGTGCCAGCAGCCCCACGTGGATTGCTAGCGCCGAAGAGACCCAGTACTTC.

CDR3: CASSFRGLDYGYTF. The CDR3 DNA reads TGTGCCAGCAGTTTCCGGGGATTGGACTATGGCTACACCTTC. This chain links TRBV12-3 or TRBV12-4 with TRBJ1-2, with no clear D. The length of the CDR3 is 14 residues. V was clipped by 3 bases and J by 3 bases, with 11 bases between them.

The DNA of the CDR3 is TGTGCCAGCAGTTTAGCAGGACGCTTCGGGTTGCCCCAGCATTTT. Amino acid sequence: CASSLAGRFGLPQHF. This chain links TRBV12-3 or TRBV12-4 with TRBJ1-5, with D unresolved. V was pared by 0 bases and J by 9 bases, with 15 bases between. This CDR3 region has 15 residues.

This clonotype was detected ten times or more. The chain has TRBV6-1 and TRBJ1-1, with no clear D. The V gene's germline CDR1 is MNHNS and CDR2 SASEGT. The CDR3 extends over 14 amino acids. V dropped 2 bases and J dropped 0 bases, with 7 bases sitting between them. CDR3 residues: CASSERYVNTEAFF. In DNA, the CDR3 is TGTGCCAGCAGTGAAAGGTATGTGAACACTGAAGCTTTCTTT.

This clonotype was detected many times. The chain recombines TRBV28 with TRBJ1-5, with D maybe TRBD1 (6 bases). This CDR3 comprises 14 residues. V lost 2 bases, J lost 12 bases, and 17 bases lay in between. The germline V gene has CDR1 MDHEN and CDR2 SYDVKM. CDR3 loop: CASSLLLTQGSQHF. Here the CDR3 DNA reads TGTGCCAGCAGTTTACTCCTAACACAGGGAAGCCAGCATTTT.

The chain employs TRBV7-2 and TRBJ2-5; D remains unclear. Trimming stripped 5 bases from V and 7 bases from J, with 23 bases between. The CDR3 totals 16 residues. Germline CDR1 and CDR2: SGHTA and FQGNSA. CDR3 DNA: TGTGCCAGCAGCCCCACTTCCTTACCGGTGTTGGGGACCCAGTACTTC. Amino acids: CASSPTSLPVLGTQYF.

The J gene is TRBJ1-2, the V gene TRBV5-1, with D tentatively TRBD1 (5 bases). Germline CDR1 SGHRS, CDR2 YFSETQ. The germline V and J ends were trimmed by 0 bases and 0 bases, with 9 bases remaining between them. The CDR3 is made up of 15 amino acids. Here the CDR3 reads CASSLGQTANYGYTF. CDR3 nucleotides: TGCGCCAGCAGCTTGGGGCAGACAGCTAACTATGGCTACACCTTC.

In DNA, the CDR3 is TGTGCCAGCAGCCAACCCTCTAACGGACTAGCGGGGGGGCCGATCCCCGGAGATACGCAGTATTTT. This sequence encodes CASSQPSNGLAGGPIPGDTQYF. The chain recombines TRBV3-1 with TRBJ2-3, with TRBD2 matching 15 bases. Germline-derived CDR1 and CDR2 are LGHDT and YNNKEL (reference sequence). The ends lost 2 bases at V and 5 bases at J; junction bases unmatched: 20. This CDR3 contains 22 residues.

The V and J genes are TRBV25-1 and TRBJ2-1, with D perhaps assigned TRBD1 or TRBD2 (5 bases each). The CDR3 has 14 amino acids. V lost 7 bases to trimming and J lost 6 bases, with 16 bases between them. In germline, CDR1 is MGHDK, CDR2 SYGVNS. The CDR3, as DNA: TGTGCCAGCACCCCCAGGGCAGGGAGCAATGAGCAGTTCTTC. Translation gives CASTPRAGSNEQFF. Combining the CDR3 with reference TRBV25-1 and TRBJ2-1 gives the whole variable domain EADIYQTPRYLVIGTGKKITLECSQTMGHDKMYWYQQDPGMELHLIHYSYGVNSTEKGDLSSESTVSRIRTEHFPLTLESARPSHTSQYLCASTPRAGSNEQFFGPGTRLTVL.